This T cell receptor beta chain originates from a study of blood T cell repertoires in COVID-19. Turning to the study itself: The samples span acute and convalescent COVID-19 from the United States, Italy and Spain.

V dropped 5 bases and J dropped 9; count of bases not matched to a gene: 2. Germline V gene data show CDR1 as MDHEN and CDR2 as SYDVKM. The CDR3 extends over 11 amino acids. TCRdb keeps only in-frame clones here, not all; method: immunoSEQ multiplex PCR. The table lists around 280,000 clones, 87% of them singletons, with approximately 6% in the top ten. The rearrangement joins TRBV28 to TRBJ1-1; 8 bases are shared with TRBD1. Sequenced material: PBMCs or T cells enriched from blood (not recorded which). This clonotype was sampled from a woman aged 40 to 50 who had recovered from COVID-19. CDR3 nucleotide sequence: TGTGCCAGCAGTAGGACAGGGCAAGCTTTCTTT. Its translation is CASSRTGQAFF.